The source of this T cell receptor beta chain is a study of T cell responses to AZD1222 COVID-19 vaccine (dated by TCRdb to the early 2020s). Context from the whole study: AZD1222 recipients given second doses at about 4 weeks or at about 12 weeks were pooled, since spike-specific TCR depth and breadth were not found to differ between the two schedules. Enrollment into the trials was organized by age into subgroups of 18-55, 56-69 and 70-plus years, and those subgroups contained 148, 28 and 57 TCR-sequenced participants, respectively. A total of about 250 trial participants underwent TCR sequencing, of whom some 200 had received two doses of AZD1222 and around 25 had received two doses of the MenACWY control vaccine.

The time point label, as the study defines it: baseline before first vaccination. Vaccinee samples came from UK trials COV001 and COV002, including a single-blind randomized controlled phase 2/3 trial of AZD1222 (ChAdOx1 nCoV-19) in healthy adults. For TCRbeta chain sequencing, PBMC samples from trial participants were taken at day 0 and at day 28 after the second dose. This clone was detected only a few times. Its antigen is not yet known. No clone much larger than this one lies a single base away; base qualities are absent. The CDR3 regions of human TCRbeta chains were analyzed by immunosequencing. The authors processed their data as follows. Repertoire TCRs were matched against a reference library of SARS-CoV-2-specific TCRs generated with the MIRA antigen-specificity platform. Breadth was defined as the fraction of unique TCRs that were SARS-CoV-2-associated. Depth was defined as the fraction of total T cells that were SARS-CoV-2-associated. Using the MIRA data, every spike-specific TCR was mapped to the spike region that the TCR reacted to and assigned to either a CD4 or a CD8 class. Log10-transformed breadth and depth values were compared by one-way ANOVA with Sidak's multiple comparisons tests. What TCRdb holds here is the immuneACCESS table cut down to in-frame rearrangements. Part of the clones is not present; checked against another copy, under half of the missing clones reflect an unresolved V gene, and the others are unexplained. The V and J calls and the clone size are those of that table, but D and trimming were determined from the DNA. The sample data list 130,000 to 150,000 clones, and about 93% of these were observed just once. The ten most abundant clones make up approximately 5.2% of the sample.

General findings and caveats noted by the study authors: The whole spike protein was spanned by vaccine-associated CD4 TCRs, and dominant responses were seen in regions 160-218 and 743-854. Only 5 to 7 AZD1222 recipients were SARS-CoV-2 seropositive at baseline, limiting conclusions about previously exposed vaccinees. Epitopes outside the regions mutated in the B.1.351 and B.1.1.7 variants were reportedly recognized by nearly half of the unique spike-specific TCRs. The 56-69-year group was small, and its depth increase did not reach significance, likely because of low power. Most participants were white British and females outnumbered males, and the authors suggested that clonal diversity may have been underestimated. A significant rise in spike-specific TCR breadth and depth was observed after two AZD1222 doses relative to day 0 and relative to MenACWY recipients. Because no day 14 peak-response samples were available, repertoires were characterized only after the peak T cell response.

The source of this sequence is an adult in good health. This specimen was peripheral blood, taken on day 0 of AZD1222 vaccination.

The sequence in DNA is TGTGCCAGCAGCGTTCCGGGACAAAACATTCAGTACTTC. Translated, this is CASSVPGQNIQYF. This sequence uses TRBV7-3 and TRBJ2-4; the D gene assignment is perhaps TRBD1 or TRBD2, with each matching 5 bases. From the cysteine up to the phenylalanine, the CDR3 has a length of 13 residues. Only CDR3 DNA remains: 39 bases, in frame from the first base. From a lookup of the germline V gene, CDR1 and CDR2 are SGHTA and FQGTGA. V was cut back by 5 bases and J by 5 bases, leaving a gap of 10 bases between them.